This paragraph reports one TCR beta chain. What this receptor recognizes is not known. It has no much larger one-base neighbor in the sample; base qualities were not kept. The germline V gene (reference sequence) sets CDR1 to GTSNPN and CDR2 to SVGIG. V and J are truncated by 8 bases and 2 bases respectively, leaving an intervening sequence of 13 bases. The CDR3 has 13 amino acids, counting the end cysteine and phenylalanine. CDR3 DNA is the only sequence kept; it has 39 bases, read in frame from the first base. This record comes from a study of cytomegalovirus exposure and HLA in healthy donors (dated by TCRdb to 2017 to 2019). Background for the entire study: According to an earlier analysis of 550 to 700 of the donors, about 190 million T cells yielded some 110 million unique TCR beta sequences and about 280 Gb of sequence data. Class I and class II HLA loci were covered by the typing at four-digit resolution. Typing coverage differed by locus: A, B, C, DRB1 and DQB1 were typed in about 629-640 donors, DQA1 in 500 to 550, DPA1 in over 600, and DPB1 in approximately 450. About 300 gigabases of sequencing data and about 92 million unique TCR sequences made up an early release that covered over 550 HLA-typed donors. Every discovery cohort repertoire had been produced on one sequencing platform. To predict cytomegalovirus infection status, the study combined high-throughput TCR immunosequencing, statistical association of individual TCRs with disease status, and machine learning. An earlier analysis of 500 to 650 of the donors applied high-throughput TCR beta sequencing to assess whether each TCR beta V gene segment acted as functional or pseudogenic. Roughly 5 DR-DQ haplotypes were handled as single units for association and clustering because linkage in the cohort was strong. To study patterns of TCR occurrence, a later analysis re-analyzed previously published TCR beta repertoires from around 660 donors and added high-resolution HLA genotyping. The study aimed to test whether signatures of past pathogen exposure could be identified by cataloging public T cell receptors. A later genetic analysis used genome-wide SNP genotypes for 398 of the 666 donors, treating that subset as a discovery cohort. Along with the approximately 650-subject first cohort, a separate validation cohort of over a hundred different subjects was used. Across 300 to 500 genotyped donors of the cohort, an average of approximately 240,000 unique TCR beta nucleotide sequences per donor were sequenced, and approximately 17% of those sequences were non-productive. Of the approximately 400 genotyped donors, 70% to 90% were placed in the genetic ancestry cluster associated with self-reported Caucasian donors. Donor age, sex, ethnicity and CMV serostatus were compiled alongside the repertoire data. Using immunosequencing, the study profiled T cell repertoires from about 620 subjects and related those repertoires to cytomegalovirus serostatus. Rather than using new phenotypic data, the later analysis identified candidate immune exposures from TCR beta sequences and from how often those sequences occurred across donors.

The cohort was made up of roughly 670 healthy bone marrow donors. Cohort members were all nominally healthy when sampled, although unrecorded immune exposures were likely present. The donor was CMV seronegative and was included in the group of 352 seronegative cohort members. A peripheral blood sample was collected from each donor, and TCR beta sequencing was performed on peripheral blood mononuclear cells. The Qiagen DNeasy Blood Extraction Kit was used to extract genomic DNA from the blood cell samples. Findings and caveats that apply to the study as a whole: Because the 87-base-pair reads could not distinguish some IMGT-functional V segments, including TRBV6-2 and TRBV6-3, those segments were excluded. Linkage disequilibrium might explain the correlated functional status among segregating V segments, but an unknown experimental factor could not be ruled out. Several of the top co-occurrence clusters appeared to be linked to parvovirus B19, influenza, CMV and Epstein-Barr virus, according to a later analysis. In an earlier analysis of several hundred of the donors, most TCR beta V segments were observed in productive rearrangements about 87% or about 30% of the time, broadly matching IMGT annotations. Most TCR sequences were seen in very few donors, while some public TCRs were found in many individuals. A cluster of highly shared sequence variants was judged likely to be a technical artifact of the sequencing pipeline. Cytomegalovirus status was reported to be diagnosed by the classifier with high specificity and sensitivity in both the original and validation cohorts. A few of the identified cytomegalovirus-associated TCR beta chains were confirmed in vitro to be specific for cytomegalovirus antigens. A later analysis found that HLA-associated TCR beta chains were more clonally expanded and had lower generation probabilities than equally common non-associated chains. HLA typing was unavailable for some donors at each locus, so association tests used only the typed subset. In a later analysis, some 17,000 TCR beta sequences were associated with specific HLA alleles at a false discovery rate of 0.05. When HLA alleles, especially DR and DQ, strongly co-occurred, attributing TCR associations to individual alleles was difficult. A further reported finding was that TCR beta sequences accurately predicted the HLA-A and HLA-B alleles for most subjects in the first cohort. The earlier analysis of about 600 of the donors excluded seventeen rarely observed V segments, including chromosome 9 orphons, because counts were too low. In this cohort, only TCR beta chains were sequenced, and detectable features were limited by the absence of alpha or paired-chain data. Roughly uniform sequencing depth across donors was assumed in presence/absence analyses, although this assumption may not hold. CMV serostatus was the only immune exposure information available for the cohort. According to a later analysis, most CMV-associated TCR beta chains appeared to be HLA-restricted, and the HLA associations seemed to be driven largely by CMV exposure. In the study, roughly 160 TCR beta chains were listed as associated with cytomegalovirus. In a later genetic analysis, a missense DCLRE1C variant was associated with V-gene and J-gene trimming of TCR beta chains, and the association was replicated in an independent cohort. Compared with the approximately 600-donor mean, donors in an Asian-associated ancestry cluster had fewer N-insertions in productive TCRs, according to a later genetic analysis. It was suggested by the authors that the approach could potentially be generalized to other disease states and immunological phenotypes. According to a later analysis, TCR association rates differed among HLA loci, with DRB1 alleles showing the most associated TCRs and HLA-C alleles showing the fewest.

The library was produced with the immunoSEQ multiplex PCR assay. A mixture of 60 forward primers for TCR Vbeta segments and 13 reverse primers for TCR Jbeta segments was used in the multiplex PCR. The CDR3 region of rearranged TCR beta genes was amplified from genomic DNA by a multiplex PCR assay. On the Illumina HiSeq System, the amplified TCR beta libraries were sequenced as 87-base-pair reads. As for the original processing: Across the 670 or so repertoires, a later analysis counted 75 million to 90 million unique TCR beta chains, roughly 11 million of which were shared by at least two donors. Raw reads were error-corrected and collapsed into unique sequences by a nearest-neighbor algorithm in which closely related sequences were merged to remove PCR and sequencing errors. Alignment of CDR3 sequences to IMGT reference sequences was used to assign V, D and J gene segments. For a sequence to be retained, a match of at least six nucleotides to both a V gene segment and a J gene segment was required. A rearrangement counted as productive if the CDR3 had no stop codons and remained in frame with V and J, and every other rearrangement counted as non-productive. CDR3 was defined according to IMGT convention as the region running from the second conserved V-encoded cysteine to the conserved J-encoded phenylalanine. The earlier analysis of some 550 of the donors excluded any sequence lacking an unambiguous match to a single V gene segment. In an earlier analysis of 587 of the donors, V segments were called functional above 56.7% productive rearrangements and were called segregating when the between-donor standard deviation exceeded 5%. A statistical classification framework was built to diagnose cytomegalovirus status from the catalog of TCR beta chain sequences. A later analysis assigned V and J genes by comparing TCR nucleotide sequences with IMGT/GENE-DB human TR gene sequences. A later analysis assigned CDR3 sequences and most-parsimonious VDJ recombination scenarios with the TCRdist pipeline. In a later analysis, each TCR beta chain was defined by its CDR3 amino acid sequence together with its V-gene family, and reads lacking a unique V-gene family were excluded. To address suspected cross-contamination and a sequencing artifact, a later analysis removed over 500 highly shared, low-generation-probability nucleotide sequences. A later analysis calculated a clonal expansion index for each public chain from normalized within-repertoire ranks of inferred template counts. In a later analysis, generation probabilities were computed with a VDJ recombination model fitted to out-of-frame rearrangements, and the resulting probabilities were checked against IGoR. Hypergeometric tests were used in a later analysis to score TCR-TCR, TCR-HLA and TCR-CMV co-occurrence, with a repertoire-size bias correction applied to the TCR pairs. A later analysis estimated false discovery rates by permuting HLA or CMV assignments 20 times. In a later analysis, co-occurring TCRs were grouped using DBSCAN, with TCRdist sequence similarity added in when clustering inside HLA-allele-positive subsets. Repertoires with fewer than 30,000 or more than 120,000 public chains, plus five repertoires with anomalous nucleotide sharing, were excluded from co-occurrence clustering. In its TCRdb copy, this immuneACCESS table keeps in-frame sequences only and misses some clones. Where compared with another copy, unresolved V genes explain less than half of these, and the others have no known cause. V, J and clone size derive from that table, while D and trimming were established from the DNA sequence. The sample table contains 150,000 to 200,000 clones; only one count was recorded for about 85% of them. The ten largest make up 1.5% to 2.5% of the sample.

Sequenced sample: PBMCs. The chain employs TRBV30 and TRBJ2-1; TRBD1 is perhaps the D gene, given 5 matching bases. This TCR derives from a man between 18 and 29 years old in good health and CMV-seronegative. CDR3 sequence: CAGTWTPYNEQFF. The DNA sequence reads TGTGCCGGTACGTGGACACCCTACAATGAGCAGTTCTTC.